The entry below describes one T cell receptor (beta chain). Its cognate antigen has yet to be identified. Qualities for individual bases were not recorded, and no much larger clone is one base off. This sample stems from a study of cytomegalovirus exposure and HLA in healthy donors (dated by TCRdb to between 2016 and 2019). The study in broad terms: An earlier analysis of approximately 640 of the donors reported 250 to 350 Gb of sequence data and 117 million unique TCR beta sequences from 150 million to 200 million T cells. Roughly 300 gigabases of sequencing data and about 92 million unique TCR sequences made up an early release that covered 500 to 650 HLA-typed donors. Of the 398 genotyped donors, about 80% fell in the genetic ancestry cluster associated with self-reported Caucasian donors. The aim of the study was to test whether cataloging public T cell receptors could identify signatures of past pathogen exposure. The study profiled the T cell repertoires of 500 to 800 subjects by immunosequencing and related them to cytomegalovirus serostatus. Along with the roughly 670-subject first cohort, a separate validation cohort of some 130 different subjects was used. To predict cytomegalovirus infection status, the study brought together high-throughput TCR immunosequencing, statistical association of individual TCRs with disease status, and machine learning. To study patterns of TCR occurrence, a later analysis re-analyzed previously published TCR beta repertoires from around 660 donors and added high-resolution HLA genotyping. The later analysis used no new phenotypic data to find candidate immune exposures, relying instead on TCR beta sequences and their occurrence across donors. An earlier analysis of 450 to 750 of the donors used high-throughput TCR beta sequencing to judge whether each TCR beta V gene segment behaved as functional or pseudogenic. Donor age, sex, ethnicity and CMV serostatus were collected together with the repertoire data. In a later genetic analysis, genome-wide SNP genotypes for about 65% of the roughly 700 donors were used, and that subset was treated as a discovery cohort. All discovery cohort repertoires had been generated using a single sequencing platform. Both class I and class II loci were covered by HLA typing, at four-digit resolution. The number of donors typed differed by locus, with about 620-630 for A, B, C, DRB1 and DQB1, 522 for DQA1, some 570 for DPA1, and under 490 for DPB1. Several DR-DQ haplotypes were handled as single units for association and clustering because linkage in the cohort was strong. On average, 235,054 unique TCR beta nucleotide sequences were sequenced per donor among some 430 genotyped donors of the cohort, with roughly 18% of those sequences being non-productive.

The library was prepared using the immunoSEQ multiplex PCR assay. A mixture of 60 forward primers for TCR Vbeta segments and 13 reverse primers for TCR Jbeta segments was used in the multiplex PCR. The CDR3 region of rearranged TCR beta genes was amplified from genomic DNA with a multiplex PCR assay. Amplified TCR beta libraries were sequenced as 87-base-pair reads on the Illumina HiSeq System. Turning to the authors' computational methods: A later analysis tallied roughly 78 million unique TCR beta chains across the approximately 670 repertoires, and around 9.9 million of those chains were shared by two or more donors. A nearest-neighbor algorithm error-corrected the raw reads and collapsed the reads into unique sequences, merging closely related sequences to remove PCR and sequencing errors. CDR3 sequences were aligned to IMGT reference sequences to assign V, D and J gene segments. For a sequence to be retained, a match of at least six nucleotides to both a V gene segment and a J gene segment was required. A rearrangement was called productive if the CDR3 had no stop codons and remained in frame with V and J, and every other rearrangement was called non-productive. Following IMGT convention, CDR3 was defined as the stretch from the second conserved V-encoded cysteine to the conserved J-encoded phenylalanine. The earlier analysis of approximately 590 of the donors excluded any sequence lacking an unambiguous match to a single V gene segment. An earlier analysis of a few hundred of the donors called V segments functional above 56.7% productive rearrangements and segregating when the between-donor standard deviation exceeded 5%. A statistical classification framework was built to diagnose cytomegalovirus status from the catalog of TCR beta chain sequences. In a later analysis, TCR nucleotide sequences were compared against IMGT/GENE-DB human TR gene sequences so that V and J genes could be assigned. The TCRdist pipeline was used in a later analysis to assign CDR3 sequences and most-parsimonious VDJ recombination scenarios. A later analysis defined each TCR beta chain by its CDR3 amino acid sequence plus V-gene family, and excluded reads lacking a unique V-gene family. To address suspected cross-contamination and a sequencing artifact, a later analysis removed 450 to 700 highly shared, low-generation-probability nucleotide sequences. A later analysis calculated a clonal expansion index for each public chain from normalized within-repertoire ranks of inferred template counts. A later analysis computed generation probabilities with a VDJ recombination model fitted to out-of-frame rearrangements, and checked the results against IGoR. Hypergeometric tests were used in a later analysis to score TCR-TCR, TCR-HLA and TCR-CMV co-occurrence, with a repertoire-size bias correction applied to the TCR pairs. To estimate false discovery rates, a later analysis permuted the HLA or CMV assignments 20 times. A later analysis grouped co-occurring TCRs with DBSCAN, adding TCRdist sequence similarity when clustering within HLA-allele-positive subsets. For co-occurrence clustering, repertoires with fewer than 30,000 or more than 120,000 public chains were excluded, along with roughly 5 repertoires with anomalous nucleotide sharing. Drawn from immuneACCESS, this table holds only the in-frame rearrangements with V and J called that TCRdb kept. Clones are partly lost; checked studies trace under half to an unresolved V gene and leave the rest unexplained. V, J and clone size are those of that table, while D and trimming were read from the DNA. The sample records approximately 150,000 clones, around 76% of which are singletons. Around 1.5% of the sample goes to the ten largest clones.

CDR1 and CDR2 are read off the germline V gene as SGHAT and FQNNGV. V gives up 4 bases and J gives up 3 bases, and the segment between their germline ends measures 7 bases. Its CDR3 holds 12 amino acids, cysteine through phenylalanine. The only DNA kept is the CDR3, 36 bases in frame from the first base. Results and caveats for the whole study, not just this receptor: In a later analysis, HLA-associated TCR beta chains were found to be more clonally expanded and to have lower generation probabilities than equally common non-associated chains. A further reported finding was that TCR beta sequences accurately predicted the HLA-A and HLA-B alleles for most subjects in the first cohort. Several of the top co-occurrence clusters appeared to be linked to parvovirus B19, influenza, CMV and Epstein-Barr virus, according to a later analysis. The classifier was reported to diagnose cytomegalovirus status with high specificity and sensitivity in both the original cohort and the validation cohort. The earlier analysis of some 540 of the donors excluded around 17 rarely observed V segments, including chromosome 9 orphons, because counts were too low. In a later analysis, 15,000 to 20,000 TCR beta sequences were associated with specific HLA alleles at a false discovery rate of 0.05. CMV serostatus was the only immune exposure information available for the cohort. The study gave a list of 150 to 200 TCR beta chains associated with cytomegalovirus. Some IMGT-functional V segments, including TRBV6-2 and TRBV6-3, could not be told apart with the 87-base-pair reads, so those segments were excluded. According to a later analysis, TCR association rates differed among HLA loci, with DRB1 alleles showing the most associated TCRs and HLA-C alleles showing the fewest. HLA typing was unavailable for some donors at each locus, so association tests used only the typed subset. In this cohort, only TCR beta chains were sequenced, and detectable features were limited by the absence of alpha or paired-chain data. The sequencing pipeline was judged likely to have produced a cluster of highly shared sequence variants as a technical artifact. Broadly in line with IMGT annotations, most TCR beta V segments showed up in productive rearrangements about 90% or about 30% of the time in an earlier analysis of some 590 of the donors. Correlated functional status among segregating V segments might be attributable to linkage disequilibrium, but an unknown experimental factor could not be ruled out. In vitro tests confirmed that a few of the cytomegalovirus-associated TCR beta chains recognize cytomegalovirus antigens. Most TCR sequences were seen in very few donors, while some public TCRs were found in many individuals. According to the authors, the approach could potentially be generalized to other disease states and immunological phenotypes. In a later analysis, most CMV-associated TCR beta chains were found to appear HLA-restricted, with HLA associations seemingly driven largely by CMV exposure. A later genetic analysis associated a missense DCLRE1C variant with V-gene and J-gene trimming of TCR beta chains, and an independent cohort replicated the association. Roughly uniform sequencing depth across donors was assumed in presence/absence analyses, although this assumption may not hold. In a later genetic analysis, fewer N-insertions in productive TCRs were reported among donors in an Asian-associated ancestry cluster than the 666-donor mean. When HLA alleles, especially DR and DQ, strongly co-occurred, attributing TCR associations to individual alleles was difficult.

In total, roughly 670 healthy bone marrow donors made up the cohort. All cohort members were sampled while nominally healthy, although unrecorded immune exposures were likely present. The donor tested CMV seronegative, placing the donor among the 350 to 400 seronegative members of the cohort. A peripheral blood sample was collected from each donor, and TCR beta sequencing was performed on peripheral blood mononuclear cells. The Qiagen DNeasy Blood Extraction Kit was used to extract genomic DNA from the blood cell samples. The TCR sequence derives from a man aged 40-49 years in good health and CMV-seronegative. Rearrangement joined TRBV11-2 to TRBJ2-7, and TRBD1 may be the D gene, going by 6 matching bases. The sequenced sample consisted of PBMCs. The CDR3 amino acid sequence is: CASSSQGYEQYF. Read as DNA, the sequence is TGTGCCAGCAGCTCACAGGGCTACGAGCAGTACTTC. Joined to the reference TRBV11-2 and TRBJ2-7 proteins, this CDR3 gives the full variable domain: EAGVAQSPRYKIIEKRQSVAFWCNPISGHATLYWYQQILGQGPKLLIQFQNNGVVDDSQLPKDRFSAERLKGVDSTLKIQPAKLEDSAVYLCASSSQGYEQYFGPGTRLTVT.